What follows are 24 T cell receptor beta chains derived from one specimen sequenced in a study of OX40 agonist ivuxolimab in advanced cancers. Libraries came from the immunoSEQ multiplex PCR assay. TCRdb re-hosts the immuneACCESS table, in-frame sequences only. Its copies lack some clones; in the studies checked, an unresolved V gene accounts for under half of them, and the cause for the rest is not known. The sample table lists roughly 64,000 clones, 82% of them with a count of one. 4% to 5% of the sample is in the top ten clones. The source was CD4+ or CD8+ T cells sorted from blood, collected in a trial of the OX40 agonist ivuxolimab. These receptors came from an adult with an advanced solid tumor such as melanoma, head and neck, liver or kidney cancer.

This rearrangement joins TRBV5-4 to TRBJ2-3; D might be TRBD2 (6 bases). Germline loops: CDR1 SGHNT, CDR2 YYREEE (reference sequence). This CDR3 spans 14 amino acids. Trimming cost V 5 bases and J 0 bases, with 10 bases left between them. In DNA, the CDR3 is TGTGCCAGCAGGTCAGCGGGCAGCACAGATACGCAGTATTTT. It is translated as CASRSAGSTDTQYF. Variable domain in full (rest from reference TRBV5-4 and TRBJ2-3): ETGVTQSPTHLIKTRGQQVTLRCSSQSGHNTVSWYQQALGQGPQFIFQYYREEENGRGNFPPRFSGLQFPNYSSELNVNALELDDSALYLCASRSAGSTDTQYFGPGTRLTVL.

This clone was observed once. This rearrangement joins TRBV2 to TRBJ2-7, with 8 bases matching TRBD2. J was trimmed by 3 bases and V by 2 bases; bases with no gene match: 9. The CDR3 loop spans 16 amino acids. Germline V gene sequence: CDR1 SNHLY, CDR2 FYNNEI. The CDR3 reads CASSENAGGRGYEQYF. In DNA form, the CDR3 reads TGTGCCAGCAGTGAAAATGCGGGAGGAAGGGGCTACGAGCAGTACTTC.

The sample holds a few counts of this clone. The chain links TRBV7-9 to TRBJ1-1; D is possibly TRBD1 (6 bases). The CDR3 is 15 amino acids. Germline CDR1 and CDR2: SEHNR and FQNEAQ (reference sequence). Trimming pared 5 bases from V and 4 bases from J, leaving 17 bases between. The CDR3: CASSNPEGGGTEAFF. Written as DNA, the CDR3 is TGTGCCAGCAGCAATCCCGAGGGAGGGGGCACTGAAGCTTTCTTT.

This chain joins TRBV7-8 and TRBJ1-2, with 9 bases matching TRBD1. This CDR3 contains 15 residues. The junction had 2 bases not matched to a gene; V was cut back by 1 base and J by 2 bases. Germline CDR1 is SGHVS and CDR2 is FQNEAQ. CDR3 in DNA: TGTGCCAGCAGCTTAGGAGGACAGGGGAACTATGGCTACACCTTC. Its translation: CASSLGGQGNYGYTF.

In nucleotides, the CDR3 is TGTGCCAGCAGCTTAGGTGTGGAGGGGGGACAATACAATGAGCAGTTCTTC. The encoded protein is CASSLGVEGGQYNEQFF. The rearrangement links TRBV11-3 to TRBJ2-1; possibly TRBD1 or TRBD2 for D (6 bases each). V was pared by 1 base and J by 4 bases, with 17 bases between. Germline CDR1 and CDR2: SGHNT and YENEEA. There are 17 residues in the CDR3.

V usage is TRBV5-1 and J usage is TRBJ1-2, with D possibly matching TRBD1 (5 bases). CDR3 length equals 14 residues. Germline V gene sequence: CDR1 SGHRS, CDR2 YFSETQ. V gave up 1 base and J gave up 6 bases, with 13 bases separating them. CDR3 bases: TGCGCCAGCAGCTTGAGGGACGCCGAAGATGGCTACACCTTC. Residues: CASSLRDAEDGYTF. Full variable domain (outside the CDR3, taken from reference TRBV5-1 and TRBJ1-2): KAGVTQTPRYLIKTRGQQVTLSCSPISGHRSVSWYQQTPGQGLQFLFEYFSETQRNKGNFPGRFSGRQFSNSRSEMNVSTLELGDSALYLCASSLRDAEDGYTFGSGTRLTVV.

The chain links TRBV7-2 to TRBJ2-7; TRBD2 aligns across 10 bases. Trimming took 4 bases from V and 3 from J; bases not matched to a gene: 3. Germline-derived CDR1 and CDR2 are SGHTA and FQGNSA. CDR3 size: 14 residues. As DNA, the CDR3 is TGTGCCAGCAGCTCTAGCGGGAGTAACTACGAGCAGTACTTC. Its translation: CASSSSGSNYEQYF.

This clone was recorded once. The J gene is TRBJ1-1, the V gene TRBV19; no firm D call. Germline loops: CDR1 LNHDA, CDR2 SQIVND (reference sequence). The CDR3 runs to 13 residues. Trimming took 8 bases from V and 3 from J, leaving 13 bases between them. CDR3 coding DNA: TGTGCCAGTCGAAGGGATGAGTACACTGAAGCTTTCTTT. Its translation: CASRRDEYTEAFF.

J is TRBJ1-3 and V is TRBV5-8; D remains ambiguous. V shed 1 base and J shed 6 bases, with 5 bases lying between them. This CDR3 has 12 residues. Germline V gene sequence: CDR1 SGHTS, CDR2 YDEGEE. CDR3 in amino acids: CASSLITNTIYF. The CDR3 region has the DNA TGTGCCAGCAGCTTGATCACAAACACCATATATTTT.

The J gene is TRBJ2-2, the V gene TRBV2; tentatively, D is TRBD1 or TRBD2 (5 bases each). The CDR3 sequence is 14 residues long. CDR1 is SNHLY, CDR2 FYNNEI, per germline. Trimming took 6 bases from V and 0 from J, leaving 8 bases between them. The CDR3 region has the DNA TGTGCCAGCAGGCCGGGGCCGAACACCGGGGAGCTGTTTTTT. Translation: CASRPGPNTGELFF.

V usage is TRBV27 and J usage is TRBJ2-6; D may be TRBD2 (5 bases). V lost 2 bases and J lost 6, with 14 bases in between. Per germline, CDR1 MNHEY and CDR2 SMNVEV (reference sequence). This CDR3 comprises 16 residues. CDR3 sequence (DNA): TGTGCCAGCAGTTTAAATTCGGGATCCTTGGCCAACGTCCTGACTTTC. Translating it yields CASSLNSGSLANVLTF.

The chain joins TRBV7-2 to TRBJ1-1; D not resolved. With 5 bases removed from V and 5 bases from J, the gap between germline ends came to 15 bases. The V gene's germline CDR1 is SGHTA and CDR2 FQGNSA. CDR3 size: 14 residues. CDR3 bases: TGTGCCAGCAGCCTGCAGTCCCTCGTGACTGAAGCTTTCTTT. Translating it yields CASSLQSLVTEAFF.

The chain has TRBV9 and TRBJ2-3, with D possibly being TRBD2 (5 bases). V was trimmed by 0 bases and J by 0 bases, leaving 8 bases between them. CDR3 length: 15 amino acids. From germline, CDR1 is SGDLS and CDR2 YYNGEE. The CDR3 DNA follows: TGTGCCAGCAGCGTAGTCCCGGGGAGCACAGATACGCAGTATTTT. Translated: CASSVVPGSTDTQYF. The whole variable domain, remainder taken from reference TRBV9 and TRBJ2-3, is DSGVTQTPKHLITATGQRVTLRCSPRSGDLSVYWYQQSLDQGLQFLIQYYNGEERAKGNILERFSAQQFPDLHSELNLSSLELGDSALYFCASSVVPGSTDTQYFGPGTRLTVL.

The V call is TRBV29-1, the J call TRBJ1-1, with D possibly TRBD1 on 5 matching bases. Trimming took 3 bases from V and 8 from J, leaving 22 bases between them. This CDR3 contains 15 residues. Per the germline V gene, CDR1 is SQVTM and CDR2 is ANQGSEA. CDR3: CSVDLILGGNGEAFF. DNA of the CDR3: TGCAGCGTTGACTTAATTCTCGGGGGTAATGGGGAAGCTTTCTTT. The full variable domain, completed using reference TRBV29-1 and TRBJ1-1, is SAVISQKPSRDICQRGTSLTIQCQVDSQVTMMFWYRQQPGQSLTLIATANQGSEATYESGFVIDKFPISRPNLTFSTLTVSNMSPEDSSIYLCSVDLILGGNGEAFFGQGTRLTVV.

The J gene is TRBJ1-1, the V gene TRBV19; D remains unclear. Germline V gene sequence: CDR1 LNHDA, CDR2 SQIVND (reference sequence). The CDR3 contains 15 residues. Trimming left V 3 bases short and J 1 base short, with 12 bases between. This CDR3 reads CASSIDDEPNTEAFF. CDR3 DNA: TGTGCCAGTAGTATCGATGATGAACCGAACACTGAAGCTTTCTTT. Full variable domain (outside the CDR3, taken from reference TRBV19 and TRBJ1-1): DGGITQSPKYLFRKEGQNVTLSCEQNLNHDAMYWYRQDPGQGLRLIYYSQIVNDFQKGDIAEGYSVSREKKESFPLTVTSAQKNPTAFYLCASSIDDEPNTEAFFGQGTRLTVV.

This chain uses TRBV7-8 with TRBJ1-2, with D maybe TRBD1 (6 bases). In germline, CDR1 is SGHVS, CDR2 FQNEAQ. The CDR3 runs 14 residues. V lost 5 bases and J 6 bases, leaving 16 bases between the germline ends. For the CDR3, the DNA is TGTGCCAGCAGCGCACTCACAGGGACGGATGGCTACACCTTC. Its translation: CASSALTGTDGYTF.

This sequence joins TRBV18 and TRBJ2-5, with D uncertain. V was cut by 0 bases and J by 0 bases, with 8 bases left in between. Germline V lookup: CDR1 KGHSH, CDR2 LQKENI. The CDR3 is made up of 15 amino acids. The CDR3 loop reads CASSPPIGNQETQYF. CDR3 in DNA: TGTGCCAGCTCACCACCTATAGGAAACCAAGAGACCCAGTACTTC. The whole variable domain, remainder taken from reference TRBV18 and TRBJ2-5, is NAGVMQNPRHLVRRRGQEARLRCSPMKGHSHVYWYRQLPEEGLKFMVYLQKENIIDESGMPKERFSAEFPKEGPSILRIQQVVRGDSAAYFCASSPPIGNQETQYFGPGTRLLVL.

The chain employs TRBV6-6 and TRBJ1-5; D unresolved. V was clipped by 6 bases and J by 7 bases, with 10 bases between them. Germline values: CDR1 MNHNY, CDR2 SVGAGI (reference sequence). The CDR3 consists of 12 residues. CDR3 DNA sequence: TGTGCCAGCAGACCTGAGGAACAGCCCCAGCATTTT. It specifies CASRPEEQPQHF.

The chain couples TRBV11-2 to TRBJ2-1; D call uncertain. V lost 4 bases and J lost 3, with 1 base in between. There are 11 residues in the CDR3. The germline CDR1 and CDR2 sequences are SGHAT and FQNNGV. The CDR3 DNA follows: TGTGCCAGCAGCTACTACAATGAGCAGTTCTTC. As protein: CASSYYNEQFF.

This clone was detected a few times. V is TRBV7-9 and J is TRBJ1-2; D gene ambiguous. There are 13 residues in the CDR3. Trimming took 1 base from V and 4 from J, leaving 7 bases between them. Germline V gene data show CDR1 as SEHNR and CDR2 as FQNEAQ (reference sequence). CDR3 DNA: TGTGCCAGCAGCTTAGAGAGGAGCTATGGCTACACCTTC. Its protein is CASSLERSYGYTF.

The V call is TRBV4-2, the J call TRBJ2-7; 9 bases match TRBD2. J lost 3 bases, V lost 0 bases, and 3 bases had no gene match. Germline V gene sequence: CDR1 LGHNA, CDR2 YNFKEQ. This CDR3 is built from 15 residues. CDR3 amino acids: CASSQETSGDYEQYF. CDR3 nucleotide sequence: TGTGCCAGCAGCCAAGAGACTAGCGGAGACTACGAGCAGTACTTC.

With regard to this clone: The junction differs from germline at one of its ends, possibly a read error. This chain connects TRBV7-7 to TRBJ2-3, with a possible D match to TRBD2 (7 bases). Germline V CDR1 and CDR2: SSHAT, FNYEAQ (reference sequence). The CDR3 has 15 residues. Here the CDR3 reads CASSLRGGPTDTQYF. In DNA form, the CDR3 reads TGTGCTAGCAGCTTAAGGGGGGGCCCCACAGATACGCAGTATTTT.

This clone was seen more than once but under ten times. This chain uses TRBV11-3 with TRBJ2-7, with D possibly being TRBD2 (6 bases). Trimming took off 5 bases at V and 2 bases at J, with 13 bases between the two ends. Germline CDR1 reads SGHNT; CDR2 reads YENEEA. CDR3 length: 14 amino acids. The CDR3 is CASSHDGGPYEQYF. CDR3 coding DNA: TGTGCCAGCAGCCACGACGGAGGGCCCTACGAGCAGTACTTC.

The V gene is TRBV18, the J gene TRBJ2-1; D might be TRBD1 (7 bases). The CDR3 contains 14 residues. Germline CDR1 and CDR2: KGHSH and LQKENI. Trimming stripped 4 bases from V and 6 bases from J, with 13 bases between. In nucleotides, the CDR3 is TGTGCCAGCTCACGGGCAGGGGGGAGCAATGAGCAGTTCTTC. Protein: CASSRAGGSNEQFF.